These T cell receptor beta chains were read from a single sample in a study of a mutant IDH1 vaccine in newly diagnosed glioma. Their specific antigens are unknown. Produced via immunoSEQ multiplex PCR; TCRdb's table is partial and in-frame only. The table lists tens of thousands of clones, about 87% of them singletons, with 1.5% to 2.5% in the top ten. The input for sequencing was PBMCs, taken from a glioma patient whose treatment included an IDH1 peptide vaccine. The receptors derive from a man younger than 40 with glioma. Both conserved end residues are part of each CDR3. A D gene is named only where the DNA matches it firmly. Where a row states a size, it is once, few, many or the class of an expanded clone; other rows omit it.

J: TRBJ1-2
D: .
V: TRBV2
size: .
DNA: TGTGCCAGCAGTGAAAAGATCTATGGCTACACCTTC
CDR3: CASSEKIYGYTF

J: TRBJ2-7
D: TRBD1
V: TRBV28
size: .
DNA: TGTGCCAGCAGTCCCTATTGGACAGGGGTAGAGCAGTACTTC
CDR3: CASSPYWTGVEQYF

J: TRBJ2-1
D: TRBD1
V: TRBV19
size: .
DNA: TGTGCCAGTAGTTTCCGGGACAGGGGGTACGATGAGCAGTTCTTC
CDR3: CASSFRDRGYDEQFF

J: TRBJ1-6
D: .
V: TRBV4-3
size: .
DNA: TGCGCCAGCAGCCAAGATAGGACGGGGAGTTCACCCCTCCACTTT
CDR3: CASSQDRTGSSPLHF

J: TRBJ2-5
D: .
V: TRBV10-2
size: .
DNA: TGCGCCAGCAGTGAGTTAAGGGGAAGAGAGACCCAGTACTTC
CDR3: CASSELRGRETQYF

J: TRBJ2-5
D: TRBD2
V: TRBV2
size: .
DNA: TGTGCCAGCGGTAGCGGGGGGGCCGAGACCCAGTACTTC
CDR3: CASGSGGAETQYF

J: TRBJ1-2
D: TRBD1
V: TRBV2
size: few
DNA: TGTGCCAGGGCCGGGACAGGGGTTGGAGGCTACACCTTC
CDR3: CARAGTGVGGYTF

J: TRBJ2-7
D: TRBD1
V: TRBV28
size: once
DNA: TGTGCCAGCCGGACAGGGGTCAATCCCTACGAGCAGTACTTC
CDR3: CASRTGVNPYEQYF

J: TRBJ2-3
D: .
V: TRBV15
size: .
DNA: TGTGCCACCAGCAGAGACAGGCAAACTAGCACAGATACGCAGTATTTT
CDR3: CATSRDRQTSTDTQYF

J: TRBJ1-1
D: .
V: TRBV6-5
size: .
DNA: TGTGCCAGCAGTTACTCGTGGGAAAACACTGAAGCTTTCTTT
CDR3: CASSYSWENTEAFF

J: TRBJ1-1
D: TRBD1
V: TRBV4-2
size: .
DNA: TGTGCCAGCAGCCAACCGGGACAGGGGGGTTTAGGCACTGAAGCTTTCTTT
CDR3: CASSQPGQGGLGTEAFF

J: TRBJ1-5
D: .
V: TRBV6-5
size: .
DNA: TGTGCCAGCAGCAACAGTAATAGCAATCAGCCCCAGCATTTT
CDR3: CASSNSNSNQPQHF

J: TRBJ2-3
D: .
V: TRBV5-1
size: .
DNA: TGCGCCAGCAGCTTGGGTCCCGGCACAGATACGCAGTATTTT
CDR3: CASSLGPGTDTQYF

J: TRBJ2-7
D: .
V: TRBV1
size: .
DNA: TGCACCAGCAGCCAAATCTCGGGACCGACCTACGAGCAGTACTTC
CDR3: CTSSQISGPTYEQYF

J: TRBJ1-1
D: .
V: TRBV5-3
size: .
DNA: TGTGCCAGAAGCTTGGTTTCCTTGGAGGGAGCATTTAACACTGAAGCTTTCTTT
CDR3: CARSLVSLEGAFNTEAFF

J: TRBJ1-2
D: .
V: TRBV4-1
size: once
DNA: TGCGCCAGCAGCGGACTCCGGGACAAACTGTATGGCTACACCTTC
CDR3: CASSGLRDKLYGYTF

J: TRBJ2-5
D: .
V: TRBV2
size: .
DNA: TGTGCCAGCAGTGGGATAACAGGAACCCAAGAGACCCAGTACTTC
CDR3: CASSGITGTQETQYF

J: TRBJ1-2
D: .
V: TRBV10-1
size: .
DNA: TGCGCCAGCAGTTCCAACAAGGACACCTATGGCTACACCTTC
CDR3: CASSSNKDTYGYTF

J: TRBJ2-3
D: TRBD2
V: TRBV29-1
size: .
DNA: TGCAGCGTTGCCAGACTAGCGGGGAACACAGATACGCAGTATTTT
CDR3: CSVARLAGNTDTQYF

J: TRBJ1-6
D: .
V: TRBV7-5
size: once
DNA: TGTGTCAGAAGCTTAGGCATCCCGCGGGCTTCACCCCTCCACTTT
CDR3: CVRSLGIPRASPLHF

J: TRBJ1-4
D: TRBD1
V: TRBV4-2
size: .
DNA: TGTGCCAGCAGCCACCCCAAAATACAGGGGGCGCCGGCTAATGAAAAACTGTTTTTT
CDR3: CASSHPKIQGAPANEKLFF

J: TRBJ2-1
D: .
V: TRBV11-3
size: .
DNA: TGTGCCAGCAGCCCGGGGGGTCAGGGGAGGGATGAGCAGTTCTTC
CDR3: CASSPGGQGRDEQFF

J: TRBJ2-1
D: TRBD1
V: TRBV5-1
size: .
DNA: TGCGCCAGCAGCTTGGCCGGGACAGGGGGGAATGAGCAGTTCTTC
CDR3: CASSLAGTGGNEQFF

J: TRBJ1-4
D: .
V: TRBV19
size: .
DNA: TGTGCCAGTAGTATGCCTGGGGGAGCAACTAATGAAAAACTGTTTTTT
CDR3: CASSMPGGATNEKLFF

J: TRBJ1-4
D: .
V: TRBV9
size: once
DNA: TGTGCCAGCAGCCCTCGGGACGGAGACAATGAAAAACTGTTTTTT
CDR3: CASSPRDGDNEKLFF

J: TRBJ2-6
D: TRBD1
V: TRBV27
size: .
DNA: TGTGCCAGCAGTAGAGGGGGCGTTGGGGCCAACGTCCTGACTTTC
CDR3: CASSRGGVGANVLTF

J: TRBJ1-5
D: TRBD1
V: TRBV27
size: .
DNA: TGTGCCAGCAGGGCGACCTACAGGGGACACGGTCAGCCCCAGCATTTT
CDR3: CASRATYRGHGQPQHF

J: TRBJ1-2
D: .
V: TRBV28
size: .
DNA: TGTGCCAGCAGTTTAGGGTCCAGGCCATTCTATGGCTACACCTTC
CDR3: CASSLGSRPFYGYTF

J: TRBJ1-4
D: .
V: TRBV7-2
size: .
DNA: TGTGCCAGCAGCAACCGCGGGGCGCTCGGAAAACTGTTTTTT
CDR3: CASSNRGALGKLFF

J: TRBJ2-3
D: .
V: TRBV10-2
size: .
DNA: TGCGCCAGCAGTTCTAACGGGGGAAGCACAGATACGCAGTATTTT
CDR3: CASSSNGGSTDTQYF

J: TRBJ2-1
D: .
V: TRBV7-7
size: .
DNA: TGTGCCAGCAGCTCCTTTAGCGGAAACAATGAGCAGTTCTTC
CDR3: CASSSFSGNNEQFF